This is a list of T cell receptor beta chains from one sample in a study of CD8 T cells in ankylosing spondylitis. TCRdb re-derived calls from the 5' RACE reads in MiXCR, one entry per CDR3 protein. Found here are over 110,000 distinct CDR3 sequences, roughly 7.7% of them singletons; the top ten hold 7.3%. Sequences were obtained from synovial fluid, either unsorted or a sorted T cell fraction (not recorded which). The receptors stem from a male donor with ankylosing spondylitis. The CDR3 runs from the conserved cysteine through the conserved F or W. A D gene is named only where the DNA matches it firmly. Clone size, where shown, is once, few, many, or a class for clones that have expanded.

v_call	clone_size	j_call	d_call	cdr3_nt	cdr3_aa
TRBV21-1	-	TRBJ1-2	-	TGTGCCAGCGCCGCTTTACCCCGGGACAGGGATGGCTACACCTTC	CASAALPRDRDGYTF
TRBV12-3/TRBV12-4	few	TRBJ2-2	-	TGTGCCAGCAACGGGGGAAACACCGGGGAGCTGTTTTTT	CASNGGNTGELFF
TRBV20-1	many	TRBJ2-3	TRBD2	TGCAGTGCTCCTTCGGCTAGCGGGGGTTCTAGCACAGATACGCAGTATTTT	CSAPSASGGSSTDTQYF
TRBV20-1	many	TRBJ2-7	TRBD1	TGCAGTGCTACTGGACAGGGGGGATGGTCCGAGCAGTACTTC	CSATGQGGWSEQYF
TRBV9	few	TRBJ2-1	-	TGTGCCAGCAGCGTTGGGGGAAACAATGAGCAGTTCTTC	CASSVGGNNEQFF
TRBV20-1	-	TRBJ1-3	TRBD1	TGCAGTGCTTACAGGGGGAACACCATATATTTT	CSAYRGNTIYF
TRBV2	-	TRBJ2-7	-	TGTGCCAGCAGTCGGGACCCCTACTACGAGCAGTACTTC	CASSRDPYYEQYF
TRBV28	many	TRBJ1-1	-	TGTGCCAGCCTCCCCGCTCTTGGGGGACGGAGTGAAGCTTTCTTT	CASLPALGGRSEAFF
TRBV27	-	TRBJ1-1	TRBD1	TGTGCCAGCAGTTTATCCGGGACAGGGGAGTGGGACACTGAAGCTTTCTTT	CASSLSGTGEWDTEAFF
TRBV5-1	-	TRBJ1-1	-	TGCGCCAGCAACAACCGGGGTGCCACTGAAGCTTTCTTT	CASNNRGATEAFF
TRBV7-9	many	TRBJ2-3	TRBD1	TGTGCCAGCAGCTTATGGGACAGGGTGTTTAAAGATACGCAGTATTTT	CASSLWDRVFKDTQYF
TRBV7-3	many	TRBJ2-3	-	TGTGCCAGCAGCTTCCCCAGCACAGATACGCAGTATTTT	CASSFPSTDTQYF
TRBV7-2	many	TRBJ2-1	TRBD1	TGTGCCAGCAGCTTAATCGGGACAGACAATGAGCAGTTCTTC	CASSLIGTDNEQFF
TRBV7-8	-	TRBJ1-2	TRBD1	TGTGCCAGCAGCTCCTCTGACTACAGGGGAAGAAATGGCTACACCTTC	CASSSSDYRGRNGYTF
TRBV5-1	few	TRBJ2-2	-	TGCGCCAGCAGCAAGGCCCAGGGGTCCGGGGAGCTGTTTTTT	CASSKAQGSGELFF
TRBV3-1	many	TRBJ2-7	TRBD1	TGTGCCAGCAGCCACTGGGACAGGGCCCACGAGCAGTACTTC	CASSHWDRAHEQYF